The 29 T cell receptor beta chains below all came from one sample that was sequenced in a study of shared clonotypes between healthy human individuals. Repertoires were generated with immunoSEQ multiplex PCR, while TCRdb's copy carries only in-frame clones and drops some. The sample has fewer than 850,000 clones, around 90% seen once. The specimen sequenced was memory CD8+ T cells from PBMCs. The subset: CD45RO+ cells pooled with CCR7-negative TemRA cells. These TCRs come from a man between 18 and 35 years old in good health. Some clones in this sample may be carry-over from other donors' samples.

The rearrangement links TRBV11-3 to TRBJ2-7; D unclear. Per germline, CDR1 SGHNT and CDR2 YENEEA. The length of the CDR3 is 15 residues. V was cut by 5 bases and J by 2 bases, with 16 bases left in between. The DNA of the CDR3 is TGTGCCAGCAGCCCGGGTCCCGAGGCAACCTACGAGCAGTACTTC. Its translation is CASSPGPEATYEQYF.

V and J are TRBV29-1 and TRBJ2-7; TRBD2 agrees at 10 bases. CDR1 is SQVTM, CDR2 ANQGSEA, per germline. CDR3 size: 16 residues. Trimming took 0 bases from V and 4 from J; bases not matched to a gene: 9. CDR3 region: CSVEETSSGRKYEQYF. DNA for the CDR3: TGCAGCGTTGAAGAGACTTCTAGCGGGAGAAAGTACGAGCAGTACTTC.

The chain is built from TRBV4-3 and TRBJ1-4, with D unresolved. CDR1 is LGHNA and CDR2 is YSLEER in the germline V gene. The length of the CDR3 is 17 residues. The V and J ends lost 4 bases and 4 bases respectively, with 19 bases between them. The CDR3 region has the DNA TGCGCCAGCAGCCCAACCCTAGACCCAGCTCTTAATGAAAAACTGTTTTTT. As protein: CASSPTLDPALNEKLFF.

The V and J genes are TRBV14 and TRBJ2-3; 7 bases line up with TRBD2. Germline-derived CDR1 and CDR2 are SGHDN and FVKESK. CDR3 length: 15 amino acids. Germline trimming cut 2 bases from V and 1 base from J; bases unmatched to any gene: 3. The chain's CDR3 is CASSQFGRRTDTQYF. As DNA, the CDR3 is TGTGCCAGCAGCCAATTCGGGAGGCGCACAGATACGCAGTATTTT.

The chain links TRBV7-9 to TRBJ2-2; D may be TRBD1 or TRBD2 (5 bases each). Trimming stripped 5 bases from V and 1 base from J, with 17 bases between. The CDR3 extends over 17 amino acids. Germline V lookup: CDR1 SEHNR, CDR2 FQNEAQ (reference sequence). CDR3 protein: CASSHPPGRLNTGELFF. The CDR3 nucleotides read TGTGCCAGCAGCCATCCGCCGGGACGCCTGAACACCGGGGAGCTGTTTTTT.

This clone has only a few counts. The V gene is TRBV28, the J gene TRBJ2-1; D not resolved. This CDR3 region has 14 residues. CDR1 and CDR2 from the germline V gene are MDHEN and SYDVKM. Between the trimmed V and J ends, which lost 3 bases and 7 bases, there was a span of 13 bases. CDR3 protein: CASSFSITGNEQFF. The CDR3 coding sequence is TGTGCCAGCAGTTTTTCGATAACTGGAAATGAGCAGTTCTTC.

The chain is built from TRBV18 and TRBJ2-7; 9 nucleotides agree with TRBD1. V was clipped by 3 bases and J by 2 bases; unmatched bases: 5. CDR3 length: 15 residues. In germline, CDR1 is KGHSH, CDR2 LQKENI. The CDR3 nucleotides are TGTGCCAGCTCACCCTCCCGGGACAGGGCCTACGAGCAGTACTTC. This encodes CASSPSRDRAYEQYF.

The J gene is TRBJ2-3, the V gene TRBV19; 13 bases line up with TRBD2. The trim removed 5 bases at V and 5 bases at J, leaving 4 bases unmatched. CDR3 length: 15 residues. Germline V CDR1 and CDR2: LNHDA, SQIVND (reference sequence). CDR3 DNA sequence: TGTGCCAGTAGTCTTTGGACTAGCGGGAGAGATACGCAGTATTTT. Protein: CASSLWTSGRDTQYF.

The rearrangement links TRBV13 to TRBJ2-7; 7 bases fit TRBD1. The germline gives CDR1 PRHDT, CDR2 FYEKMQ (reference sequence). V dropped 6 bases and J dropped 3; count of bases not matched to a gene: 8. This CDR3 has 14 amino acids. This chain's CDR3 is CASRAQGNGYEQYF. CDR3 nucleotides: TGTGCCAGCAGGGCACAGGGGAACGGCTACGAGCAGTACTTC.

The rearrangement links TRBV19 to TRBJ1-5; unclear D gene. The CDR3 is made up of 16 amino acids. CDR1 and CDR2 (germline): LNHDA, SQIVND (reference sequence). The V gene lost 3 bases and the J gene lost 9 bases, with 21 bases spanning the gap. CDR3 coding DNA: TGTGCCAGTAGTATGCCCCCCAACGCCCCCGACGCGCCCCAGCATTTT. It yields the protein CASSMPPNAPDAPQHF.

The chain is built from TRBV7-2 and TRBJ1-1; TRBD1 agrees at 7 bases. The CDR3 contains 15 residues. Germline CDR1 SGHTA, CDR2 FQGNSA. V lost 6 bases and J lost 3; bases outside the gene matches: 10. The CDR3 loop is CASSPYRGRDTEAFF. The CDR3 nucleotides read TGTGCCAGCAGTCCCTATAGGGGGCGAGACACTGAAGCTTTCTTT.

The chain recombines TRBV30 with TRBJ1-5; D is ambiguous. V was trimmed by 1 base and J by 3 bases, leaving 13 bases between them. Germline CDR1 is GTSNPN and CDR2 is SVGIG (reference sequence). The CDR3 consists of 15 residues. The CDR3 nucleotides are TGTGCCTGGAGTGACGACCGTACGAACAATCAGCCCCAGCATTTT. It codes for CAWSDDRTNNQPQHF. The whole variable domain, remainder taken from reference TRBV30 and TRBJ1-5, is SQTIHQWPATLVQPVGSPLSLECTVEGTSNPNLYWYRQAAGRGLQLLFYSVGIGQISSEVPQNLSASRPQDRQFILSSKKLLLSDSGFYLCAWSDDRTNNQPQHFGDGTRLSIL.

CDR3 sequence: CASTIEGLNTIYF. Here the CDR3 DNA reads TGTGCCAGTACCATCGAGGGTCTGAACACCATATATTTT. The chain is built from TRBV19 and TRBJ1-3; no definite D call. The CDR3 covers 13 residues. V was pared by 7 bases and J by 7 bases, with 14 bases between. Germline V CDR1 and CDR2: LNHDA, SQIVND (reference sequence).

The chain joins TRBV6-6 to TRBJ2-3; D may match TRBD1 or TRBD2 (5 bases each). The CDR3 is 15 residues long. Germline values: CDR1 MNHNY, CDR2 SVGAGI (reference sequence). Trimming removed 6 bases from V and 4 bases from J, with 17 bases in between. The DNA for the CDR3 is TGTGCCAGCAGCTTTCAGCCCGTGGGGGCAGATACGCAGTATTTT. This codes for CASSFQPVGADTQYF.

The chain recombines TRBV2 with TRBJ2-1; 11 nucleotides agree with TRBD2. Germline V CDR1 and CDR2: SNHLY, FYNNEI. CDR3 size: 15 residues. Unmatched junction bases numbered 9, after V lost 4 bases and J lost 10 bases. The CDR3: CASSVSGRALVEQFF. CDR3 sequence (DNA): TGTGCCAGCAGTGTTAGCGGGAGGGCGCTCGTCGAGCAGTTCTTC.

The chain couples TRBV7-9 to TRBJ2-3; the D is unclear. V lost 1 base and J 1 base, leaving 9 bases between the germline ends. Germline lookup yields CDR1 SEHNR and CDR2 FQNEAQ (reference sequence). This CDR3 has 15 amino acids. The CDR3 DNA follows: TGTGCCAGCAGCTTAGTACGGGCCCGCACAGATACGCAGTATTTT. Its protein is CASSLVRARTDTQYF.

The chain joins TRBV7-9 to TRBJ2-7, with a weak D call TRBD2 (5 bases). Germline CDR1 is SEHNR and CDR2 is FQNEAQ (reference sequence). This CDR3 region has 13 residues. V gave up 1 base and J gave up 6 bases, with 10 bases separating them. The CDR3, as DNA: TGTGCCAGCAGCTTAGACCGGGGTTCCGAGCAGTACTTC. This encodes CASSLDRGSEQYF.

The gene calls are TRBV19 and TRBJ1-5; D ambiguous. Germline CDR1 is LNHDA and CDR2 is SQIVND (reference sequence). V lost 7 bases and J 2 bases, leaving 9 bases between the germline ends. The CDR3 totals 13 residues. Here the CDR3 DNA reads TGTGCCAGTAAGGAGTATGGCAATCAGCCCCAGCATTTT. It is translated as CASKEYGNQPQHF.

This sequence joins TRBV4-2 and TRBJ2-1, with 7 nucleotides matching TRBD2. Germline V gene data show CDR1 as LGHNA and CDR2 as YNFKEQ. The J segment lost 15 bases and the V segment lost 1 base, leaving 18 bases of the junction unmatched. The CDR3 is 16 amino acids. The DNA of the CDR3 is TGTGCCAGCAGCCAAGTAACACAAAGGGAGGGGCGGGAGTGGTTCTTC. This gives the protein CASSQVTQREGREWFF.

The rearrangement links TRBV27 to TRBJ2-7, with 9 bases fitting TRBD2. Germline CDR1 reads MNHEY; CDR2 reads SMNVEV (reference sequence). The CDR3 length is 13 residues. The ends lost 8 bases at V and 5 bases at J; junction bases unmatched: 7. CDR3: CASGYSGSNEQYF. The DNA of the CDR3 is TGTGCCAGCGGATATAGCGGGAGCAACGAGCAGTACTTC.

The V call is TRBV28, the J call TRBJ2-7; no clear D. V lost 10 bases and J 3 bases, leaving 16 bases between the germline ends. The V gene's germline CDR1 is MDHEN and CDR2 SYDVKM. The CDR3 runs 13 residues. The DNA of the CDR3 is TGTGCCACCTCCCCAGGCAGAAACTACGAGCAGTACTTC. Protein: CATSPGRNYEQYF.

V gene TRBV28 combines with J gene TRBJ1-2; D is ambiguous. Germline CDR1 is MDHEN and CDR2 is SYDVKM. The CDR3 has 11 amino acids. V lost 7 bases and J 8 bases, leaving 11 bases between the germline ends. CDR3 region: CASNKEWGYTF. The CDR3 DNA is TGTGCCAGCAATAAAGAATGGGGCTACACCTTC.

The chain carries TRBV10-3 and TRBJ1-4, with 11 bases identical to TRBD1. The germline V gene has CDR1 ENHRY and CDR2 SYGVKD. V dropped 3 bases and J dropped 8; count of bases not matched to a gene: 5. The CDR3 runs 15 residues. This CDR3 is CAISDMGQGEEKLFF. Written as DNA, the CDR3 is TGTGCCATCAGTGACATGGGACAGGGGGAGGAAAAACTGTTTTTT.

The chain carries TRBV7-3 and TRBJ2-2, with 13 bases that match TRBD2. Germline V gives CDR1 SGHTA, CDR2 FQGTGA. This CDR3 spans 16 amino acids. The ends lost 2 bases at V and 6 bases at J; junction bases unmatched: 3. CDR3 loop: CASSLGLAGAPGELFF. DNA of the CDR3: TGTGCCAGCAGCTTAGGACTAGCGGGAGCCCCCGGGGAGCTGTTTTTT.

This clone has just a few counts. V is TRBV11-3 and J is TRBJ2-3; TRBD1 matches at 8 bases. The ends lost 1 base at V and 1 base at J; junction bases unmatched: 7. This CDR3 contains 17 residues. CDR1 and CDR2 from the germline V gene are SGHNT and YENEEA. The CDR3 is CASSLGRGHDGTDTQYF. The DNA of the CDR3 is TGTGCCAGCAGCTTAGGCAGGGGGCATGATGGCACAGATACGCAGTATTTT.

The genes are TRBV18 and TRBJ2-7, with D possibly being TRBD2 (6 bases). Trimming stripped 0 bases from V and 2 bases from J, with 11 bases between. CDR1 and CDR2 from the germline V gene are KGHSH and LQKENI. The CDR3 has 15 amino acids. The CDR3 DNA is TGTGCCAGCTCACCACCTATTAGCGGAACCTACGAGCAGTACTTC. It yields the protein CASSPPISGTYEQYF.

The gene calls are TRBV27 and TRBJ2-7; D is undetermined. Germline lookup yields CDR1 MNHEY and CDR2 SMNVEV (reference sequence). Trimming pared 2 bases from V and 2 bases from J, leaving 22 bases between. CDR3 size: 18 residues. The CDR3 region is CASSLHENSPPGPYEQYF. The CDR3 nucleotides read TGTGCCAGCAGTTTACACGAAAACAGCCCTCCGGGCCCCTACGAGCAGTACTTC.

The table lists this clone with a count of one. The CDR3 loop is CASSVRGTRNTGELFF. CDR3 in DNA: TGTGCCAGCAGCGTAAGGGGCACCCGAAACACCGGGGAGCTGTTTTTT. The J gene is TRBJ2-2, the V gene TRBV9; D possibly corresponds to TRBD1 (5 bases). V shed 1 base and J shed 2 bases, with 12 bases lying between them. CDR3 size: 16 residues. From germline, CDR1 is SGDLS and CDR2 YYNGEE.

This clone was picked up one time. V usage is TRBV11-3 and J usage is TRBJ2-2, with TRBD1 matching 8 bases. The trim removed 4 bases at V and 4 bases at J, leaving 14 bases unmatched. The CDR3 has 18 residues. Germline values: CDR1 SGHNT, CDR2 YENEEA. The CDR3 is CASSSPTGAGGGTGELFF. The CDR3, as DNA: TGTGCCAGCAGCTCGCCGACAGGGGCAGGGGGAGGCACCGGGGAGCTGTTTTTT.